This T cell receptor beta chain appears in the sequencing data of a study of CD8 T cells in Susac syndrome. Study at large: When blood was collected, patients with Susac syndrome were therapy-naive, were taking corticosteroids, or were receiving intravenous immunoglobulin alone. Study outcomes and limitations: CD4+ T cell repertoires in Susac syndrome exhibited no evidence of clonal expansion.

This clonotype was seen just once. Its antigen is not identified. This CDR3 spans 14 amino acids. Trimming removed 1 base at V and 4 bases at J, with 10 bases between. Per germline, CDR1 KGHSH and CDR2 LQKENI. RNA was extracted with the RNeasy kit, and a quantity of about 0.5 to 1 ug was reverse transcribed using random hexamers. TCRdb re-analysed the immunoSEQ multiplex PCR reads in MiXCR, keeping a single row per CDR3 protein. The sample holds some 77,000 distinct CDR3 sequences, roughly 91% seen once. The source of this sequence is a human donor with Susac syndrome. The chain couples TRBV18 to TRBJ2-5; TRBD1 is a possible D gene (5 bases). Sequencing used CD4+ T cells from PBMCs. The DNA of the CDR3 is TGTGCCAGCTCACCACTTTCAGGGCGAGAGACCCAGTACTTC. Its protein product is CASSPLSGRETQYF.